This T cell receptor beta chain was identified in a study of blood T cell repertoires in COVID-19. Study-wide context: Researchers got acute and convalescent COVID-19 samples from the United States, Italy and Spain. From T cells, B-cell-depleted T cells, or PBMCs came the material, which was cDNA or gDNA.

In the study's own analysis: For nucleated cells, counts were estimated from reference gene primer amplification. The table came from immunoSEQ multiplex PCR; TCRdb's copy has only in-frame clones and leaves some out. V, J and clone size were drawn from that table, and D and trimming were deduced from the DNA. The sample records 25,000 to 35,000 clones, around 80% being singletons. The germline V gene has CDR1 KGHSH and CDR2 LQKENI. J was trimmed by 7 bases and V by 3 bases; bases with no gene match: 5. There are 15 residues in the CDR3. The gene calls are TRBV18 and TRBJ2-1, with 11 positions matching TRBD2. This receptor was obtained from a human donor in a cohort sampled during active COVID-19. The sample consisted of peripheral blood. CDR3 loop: CASSPSGGEPNEQFF. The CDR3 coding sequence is TGTGCCAGCTCACCTAGCGGGGGGGAGCCAAATGAGCAGTTCTTC.